This T cell receptor beta chain was recovered during a study of CD8 T cells in ankylosing spondylitis. This clonotype was seen at least ten times. Its target is not known. Points from the study as a whole: Characteristic of ankylosing spondylitis blood, it appeared, was a TCR beta motif comprising 7 to 9 highly homologous variants. Matched synovial fluid from ankylosing spondylitis patients was reported to be enriched for disease-linked clones. Some motif variants were previously reported in reactive arthritis synovial fluid and blood.

Germline loops: CDR1 SQVTM, CDR2 ANQGSEA. V dropped 5 bases and J dropped 0 bases, with 15 bases sitting between them. The CDR3 contains 15 residues. TCRdb analysed the 5' RACE reads with MiXCR anew, one entry per CDR3 protein. The repertoire holds 800,000 to 900,000 distinct CDR3 sequences, about 10% seen once, with approximately 0.46% in the top ten. Material for sequencing was blood, either unsorted or a sorted T cell fraction (not recorded which). The rearrangement links TRBV29-1 to TRBJ2-3; a weak D match, TRBD2 (6 bases). The clonotype was recovered from a male donor with ankylosing spondylitis. CDR3 in DNA: TGCAGCGTTCTCCCCGCGGGACCTAGCACAGATACGCAGTATTTT. It codes for CSVLPAGPSTDTQYF.